Included here is one TCR beta chain sequence, with context. The antigen is unknown. A much larger clone differs from this one at a single base, so this may be a read error. Amplified TCR beta CDR3 regions came from RNA transcripts. During a first-round RT-PCR of the TCR CDR3, the HTBI primer set was used. TCRdb fed the multiplex PCR reads into MiXCR, producing one record per CDR3 protein. This sample has some 700,000 distinct CDR3 sequences, with 15% to 20% found just once. The sample originates from a study of T cells in Graves' hyperthyroidism and ophthalmopathy. Study background: Peripheral blood collection took place at initial diagnosis, before any treatment.

Study observations and caveats: Separation of ophthalmopathy from stable hyperthyroidism was achieved by a 13 V-J model.

Patients aged 18 to 65 had newly diagnosed hyperthyroidism of under 2 months' duration. PBMCs stemmed from less than 13 ml fresh peripheral blood. V lost 1 base and J lost 6, with 13 bases in between. The CDR3 loop spans 13 amino acids. Per germline, CDR1 SQVTM and CDR2 ANQGSEA. Material: blood. The chain employs TRBV29-1 and TRBJ2-7; D is ambiguous. The clonotype comes from a man over 45 with Graves' hyperthyroidism. CDR3 residues: CSVEGIRNGEQYF. The CDR3, as DNA: TGCAGCGTTGAAGGGATTAGAAACGGCGAGCAGTACTTC.